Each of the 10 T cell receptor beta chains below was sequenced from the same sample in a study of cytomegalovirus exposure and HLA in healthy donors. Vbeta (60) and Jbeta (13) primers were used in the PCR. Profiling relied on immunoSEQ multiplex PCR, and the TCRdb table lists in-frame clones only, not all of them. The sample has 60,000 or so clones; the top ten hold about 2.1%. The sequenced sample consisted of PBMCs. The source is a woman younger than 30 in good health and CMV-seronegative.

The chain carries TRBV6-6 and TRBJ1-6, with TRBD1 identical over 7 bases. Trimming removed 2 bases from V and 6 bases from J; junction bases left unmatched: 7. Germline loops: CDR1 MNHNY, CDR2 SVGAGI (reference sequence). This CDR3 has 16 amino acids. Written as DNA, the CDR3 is TGTGCCAGCAGTTACAGCAGGGACAGACTTAATTCACCCCTCCACTTT. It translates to CASSYSRDRLNSPLHF.

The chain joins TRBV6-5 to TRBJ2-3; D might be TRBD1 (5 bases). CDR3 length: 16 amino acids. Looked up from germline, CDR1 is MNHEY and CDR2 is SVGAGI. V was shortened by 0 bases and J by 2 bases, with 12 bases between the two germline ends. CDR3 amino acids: CASSYSAGQLTDTQYF. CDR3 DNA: TGTGCCAGCAGTTACTCGGCAGGACAACTCACAGATACGCAGTATTTT.

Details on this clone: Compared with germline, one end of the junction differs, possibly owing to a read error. In DNA form, the CDR3 reads TGTGCCAGCTCGCCACAGGGGGCGCGGGAAAAACTGTTTTTT. Translating gives CASSPQGAREKLFF. The chain combines TRBV18 with TRBJ1-4; 9 bases agree with TRBD1. CDR1 is KGHSH and CDR2 is LQKENI in the germline V gene. The CDR3 spans 14 residues. The whole variable domain, remainder taken from reference TRBV18 and TRBJ1-4, is NAGVMQNPRHLVRRRGQEARLRCSPMKGHSHVYWYRQLPEEGLKFMVYLQKENIIDESGMPKERFSAEFPKEGPSILRIQQVVRGDSAAYFCASSPQGAREKLFFGSGTQLSVL.

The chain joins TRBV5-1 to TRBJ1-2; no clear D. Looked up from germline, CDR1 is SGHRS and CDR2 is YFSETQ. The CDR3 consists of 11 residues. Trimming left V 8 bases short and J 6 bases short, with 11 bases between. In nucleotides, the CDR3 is TGCGCCAGAATGGGGAGGGATGGCTACACCTTC. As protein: CARMGRDGYTF. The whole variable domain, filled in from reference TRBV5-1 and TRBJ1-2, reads KAGVTQTPRYLIKTRGQQVTLSCSPISGHRSVSWYQQTPGQGLQFLFEYFSETQRNKGNFPGRFSGRQFSNSRSEMNVSTLELGDSALYLCARMGRDGYTFGSGTRLTVV.

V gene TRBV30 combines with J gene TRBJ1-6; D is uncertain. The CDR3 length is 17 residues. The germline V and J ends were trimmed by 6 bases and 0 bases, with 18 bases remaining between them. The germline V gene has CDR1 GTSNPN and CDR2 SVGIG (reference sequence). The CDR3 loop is CACRRAGDPSYNSPLHF. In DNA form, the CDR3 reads TGTGCCTGCCGGAGGGCGGGAGATCCCTCCTATAATTCACCCCTCCACTTT.

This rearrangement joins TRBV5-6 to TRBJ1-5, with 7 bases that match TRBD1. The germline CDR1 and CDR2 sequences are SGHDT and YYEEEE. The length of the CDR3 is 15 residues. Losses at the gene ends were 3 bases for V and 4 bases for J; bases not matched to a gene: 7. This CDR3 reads CASSSRDSRNQPQHF. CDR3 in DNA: TGTGCCAGCAGCTCCCGGGACAGCCGAAATCAGCCCCAGCATTTT.

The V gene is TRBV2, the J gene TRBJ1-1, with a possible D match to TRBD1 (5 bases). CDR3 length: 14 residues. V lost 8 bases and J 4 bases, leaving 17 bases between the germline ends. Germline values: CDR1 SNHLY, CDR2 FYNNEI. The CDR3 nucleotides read TGTGCCAGCCGGGGGGACGGCCGCGTCACTGAAGCTTTCTTT. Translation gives CASRGDGRVTEAFF. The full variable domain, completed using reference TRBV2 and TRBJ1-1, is EPEVTQTPSHQVTQMGQEVILRCVPISNHLYFYWYRQILGQKVEFLVSFYNNEISEKSEIFDDQFSVERPDGSNFTLKIRSTKLEDSAMYFCASRGDGRVTEAFFGQGTRLTVV.

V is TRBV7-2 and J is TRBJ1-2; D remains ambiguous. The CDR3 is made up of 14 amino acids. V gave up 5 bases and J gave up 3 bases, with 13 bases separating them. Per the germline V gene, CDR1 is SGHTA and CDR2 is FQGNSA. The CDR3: CASSLESQYYGYTF. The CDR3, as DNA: TGTGCCAGCAGCCTAGAATCACAGTACTATGGCTACACCTTC.

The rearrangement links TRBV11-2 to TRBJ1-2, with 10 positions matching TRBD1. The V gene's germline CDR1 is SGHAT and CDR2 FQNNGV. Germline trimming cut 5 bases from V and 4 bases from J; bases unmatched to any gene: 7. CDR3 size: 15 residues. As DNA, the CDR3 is TGTGCCAGCAGCGCCGACAGGGGGCGAGCCTATGGCTACACCTTC. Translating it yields CASSADRGRAYGYTF.

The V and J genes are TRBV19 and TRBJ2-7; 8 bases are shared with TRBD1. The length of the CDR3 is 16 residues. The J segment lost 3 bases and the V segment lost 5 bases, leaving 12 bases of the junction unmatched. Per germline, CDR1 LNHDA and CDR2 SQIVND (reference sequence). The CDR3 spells CASSPQPQGAYYEQYF. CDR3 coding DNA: TGTGCCAGTAGTCCGCAACCCCAGGGGGCGTACTACGAGCAGTACTTC. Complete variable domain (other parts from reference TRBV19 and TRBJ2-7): DGGITQSPKYLFRKEGQNVTLSCEQNLNHDAMYWYRQDPGQGLRLIYYSQIVNDFQKGDIAEGYSVSREKKESFPLTVTSAQKNPTAFYLCASSPQPQGAYYEQYFGPGTRLTVT.